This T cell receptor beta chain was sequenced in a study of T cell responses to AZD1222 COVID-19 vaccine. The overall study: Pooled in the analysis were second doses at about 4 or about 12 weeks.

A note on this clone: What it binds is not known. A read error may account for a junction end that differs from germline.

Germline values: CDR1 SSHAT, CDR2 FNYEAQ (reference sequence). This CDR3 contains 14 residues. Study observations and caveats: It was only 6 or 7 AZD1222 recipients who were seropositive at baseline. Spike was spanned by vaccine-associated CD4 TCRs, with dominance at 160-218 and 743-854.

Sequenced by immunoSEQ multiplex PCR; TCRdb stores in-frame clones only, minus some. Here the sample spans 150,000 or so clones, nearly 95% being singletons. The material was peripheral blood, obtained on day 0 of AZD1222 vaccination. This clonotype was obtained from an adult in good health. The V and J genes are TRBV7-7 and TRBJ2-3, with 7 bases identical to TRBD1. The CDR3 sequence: CASSTGQLTDTQYF. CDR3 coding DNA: TGTGCTAGCAGCACGGGACAGCTCACAGATACGCAGTATTTT.